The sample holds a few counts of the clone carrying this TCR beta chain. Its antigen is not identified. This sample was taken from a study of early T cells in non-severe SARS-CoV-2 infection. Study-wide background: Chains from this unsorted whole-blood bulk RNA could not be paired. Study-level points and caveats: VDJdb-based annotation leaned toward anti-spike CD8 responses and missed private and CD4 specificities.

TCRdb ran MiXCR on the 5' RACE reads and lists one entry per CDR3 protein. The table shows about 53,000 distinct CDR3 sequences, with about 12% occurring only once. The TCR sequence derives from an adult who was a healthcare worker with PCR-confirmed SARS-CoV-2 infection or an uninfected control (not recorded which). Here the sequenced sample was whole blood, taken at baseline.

CDR3 loop: CASSLVVNTEAFF. The CDR3 DNA is TGTGCCAGCAGCTTAGTAGTGAACACTGAAGCTTTCTTT. This rearrangement joins TRBV11-2 to TRBJ1-1; no firm D call. This CDR3 region has 13 residues. The V end was cut by 1 base, the J end by 0 bases, with 3 bases between. Germline CDR1 is SGHAT and CDR2 is FQNNGV.